A single T cell receptor beta chain is shown here with its context. Its antigen remains undetermined. No quality values exist for individual bases; no much larger clone is one base distant. At one collaborating source in Seattle, patients were enrolled during active infection and were followed longitudinally through the course of disease. Collaborating institutions collected whole blood in K2EDTA tubes following their own protocols. For TCRbeta analysis, collaborators shipped samples in one of three forms: frozen whole blood, isolated PBMCs, or DNA extracted from either of those sample types. A distance of 11 bases separates the germline ends of V and J, which lose 6 bases and 3 bases respectively. There are 13 amino acids in the CDR3, from cysteine to phenylalanine inclusive. Of all the DNA, just the CDR3 is kept, 39 bases in frame from base 1. The data are from a study of blood T cell repertoires in COVID-19 (dated by TCRdb to 2018 to 2021). Background for the entire study: Collaborator samples came from the United States, Italy and Spain and covered acute and convalescent phases of COVID-19. The material from the prospective study consisted of cDNA or gDNA derived from T cells, B-cell-depleted T cells, or PBMCs. The dataset comprised deeply sampled blood TCRbeta repertoires from subjects exposed to, actively infected with, or recovered from COVID-19. A freely available public database, intended as a resource for researchers studying the immune response to SARS-CoV-2, is where the repertoires were released. The samples were drawn from two sources: the first 160 participants of the ongoing ImmuneRACE study, and 950 to 1,500 subjects contributed by 6 global collaborators. The sample metadata nearly always contained a de-identified subject ID, COVID-19 status, age in years and sex. Where HLA class I and class II types were available, the types were taken from metadata supplied by the sample provider, not from assay-based typing.

TCRbeta CDR3 regions were amplified from genomic DNA using the immunoSEQ Assay, a bias-controlled multiplex PCR. The paper's processing steps were these. Within the assay, amplification of reference gene primers was used to estimate how many nucleated cells each sample contained. To quantify the absolute abundance of each unique TCRbeta CDR3 rearrangement, sequence reads were collapsed and filtered. For each sample, productive Simpson clonality was calculated as the square root of Simpson's diversity index over productive rearrangements. Imported from immuneACCESS, the table was reduced by TCRdb to in-frame sequences with V and J called. These copies leave out some clones; in studies compared against another copy, an unresolved V gene accounts for under half, and the cause of the remainder is not known. D and trimming were read from the DNA, whereas the V and J calls and clone size are those reported in that table. Here the sample has about 220,000 clones; around 83% occur a single time. The ten largest clones take up about 5% of the sample.

On the study overall, not on this receptor specifically: How much clinical and demographic metadata was included differed by source and by participant, and the metadata was provided uncurated.

The sequence was collected from a woman between 70 and 85 years old with COVID-19, enrolled during active disease. This chain joins TRBV12-3 or TRBV12-4 to TRBJ1-1; TRBD1 might be the D gene, on 5 matching bases. Specimen: peripheral blood. CDR3 reads: CASRDTGHTEAFF. The sequenced DNA: TGTGCCAGCAGGGACACCGGGCACACTGAAGCTTTCTTT.